One and the same sample provided the 2 T cell receptor beta chains below, sequenced in a study of blood T cell repertoires in COVID-19. Profiling relied on immunoSEQ multiplex PCR, and the TCRdb table lists in-frame clones only, not all of them. Among roughly 260,000 clones, more than 85% were seen once, and the ten largest hold approximately 2.6%. Sequenced input: peripheral blood. The receptors derive from a person under 35 with COVID-19, enrolled during active disease.

The CDR3: CASQLTSGSRETQYF. CDR3 DNA: TGTGCCAGTCAGTTGACTAGCGGGTCTCGGGAGACCCAGTACTTC. V usage is TRBV19 and J usage is TRBJ2-5, with 10 bases identical to TRBD2. Germline CDR1 LNHDA, CDR2 SQIVND (reference sequence). This CDR3 has 15 amino acids. Unmatched junction bases numbered 11, after V lost 8 bases and J lost 5 bases.

The chain carries TRBV27 and TRBJ2-7; the D gene is possibly TRBD1 (5 bases). The germline V gene encodes CDR1 MNHEY and CDR2 SMNVEV (reference sequence). V was cut by 4 bases and J by 0 bases, with 7 bases left in between. There are 13 residues in the CDR3. In nucleotides, the CDR3 is TGTGCCAGCAGTTGGGGCACCTCCTACGAGCAGTACTTC. Protein product: CASSWGTSYEQYF.